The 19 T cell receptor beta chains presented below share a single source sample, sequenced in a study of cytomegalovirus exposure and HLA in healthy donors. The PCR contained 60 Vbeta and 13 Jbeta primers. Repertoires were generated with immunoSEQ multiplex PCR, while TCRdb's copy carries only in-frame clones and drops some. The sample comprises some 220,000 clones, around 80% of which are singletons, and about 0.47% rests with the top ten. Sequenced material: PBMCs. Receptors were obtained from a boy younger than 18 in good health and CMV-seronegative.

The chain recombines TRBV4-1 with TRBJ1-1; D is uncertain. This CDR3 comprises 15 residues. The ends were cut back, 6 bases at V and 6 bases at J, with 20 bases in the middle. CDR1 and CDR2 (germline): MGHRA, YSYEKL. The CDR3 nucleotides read TGCGCCAGCAGTCGAGGCTGGTTGGCCGCCGCTGAAGCTTTCTTT. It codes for CASSRGWLAAAEAFF.

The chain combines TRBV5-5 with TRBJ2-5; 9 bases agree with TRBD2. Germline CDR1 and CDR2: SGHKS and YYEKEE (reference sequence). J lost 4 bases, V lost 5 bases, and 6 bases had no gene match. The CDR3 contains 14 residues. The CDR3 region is CASRISGSLETQYF. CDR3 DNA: TGTGCCAGCAGGATTAGCGGGAGTCTAGAGACCCAGTACTTC.

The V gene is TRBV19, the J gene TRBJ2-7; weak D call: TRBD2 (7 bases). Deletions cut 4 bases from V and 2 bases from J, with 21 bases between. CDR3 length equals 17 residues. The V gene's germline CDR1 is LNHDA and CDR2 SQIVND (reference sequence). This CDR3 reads CASSNPTWGGPTYEQYF. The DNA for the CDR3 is TGTGCCAGTAGTAATCCCACTTGGGGGGGGCCGACCTACGAGCAGTACTTC.

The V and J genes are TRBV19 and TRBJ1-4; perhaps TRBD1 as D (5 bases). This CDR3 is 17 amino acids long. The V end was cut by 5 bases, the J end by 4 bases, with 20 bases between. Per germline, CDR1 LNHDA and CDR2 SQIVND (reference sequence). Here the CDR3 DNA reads TGTGCCAGTAGTTGGCCCCCAGGCGGGGCAATTAATGAAAAACTGTTTTTT. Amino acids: CASSWPPGGAINEKLFF.

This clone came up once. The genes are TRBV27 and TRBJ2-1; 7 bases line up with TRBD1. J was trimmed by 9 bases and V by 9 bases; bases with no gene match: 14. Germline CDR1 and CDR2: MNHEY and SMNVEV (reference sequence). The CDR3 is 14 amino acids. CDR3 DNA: TGTGCCAGTACCTTACGACAGGGTTATAGTGAGCAGTTCTTC. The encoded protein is CASTLRQGYSEQFF.

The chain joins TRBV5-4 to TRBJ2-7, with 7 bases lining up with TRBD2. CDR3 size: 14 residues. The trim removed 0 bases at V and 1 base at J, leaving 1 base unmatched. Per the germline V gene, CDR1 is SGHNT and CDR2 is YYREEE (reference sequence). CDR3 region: CASSLGLASYEQYF. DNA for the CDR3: TGTGCCAGCAGCTTGGGACTAGCATCCTACGAGCAGTACTTC. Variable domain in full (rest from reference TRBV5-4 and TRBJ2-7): ETGVTQSPTHLIKTRGQQVTLRCSSQSGHNTVSWYQQALGQGPQFIFQYYREEENGRGNFPPRFSGLQFPNYSSELNVNALELDDSALYLCASSLGLASYEQYFGPGTRLTVT.

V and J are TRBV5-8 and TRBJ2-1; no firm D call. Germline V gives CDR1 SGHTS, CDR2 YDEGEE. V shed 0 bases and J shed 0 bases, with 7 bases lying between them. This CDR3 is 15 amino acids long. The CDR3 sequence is CASSLGQSSYNEQFF. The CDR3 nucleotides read TGTGCCAGCAGCTTGGGGCAAAGCTCCTACAATGAGCAGTTCTTC. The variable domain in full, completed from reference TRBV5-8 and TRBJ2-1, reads EAGVTQSPTHLIKTRGQQATLRCSPISGHTSVYWYQQALGLGLQFLLWYDEGEERNRGNFPPRFSGRQFPNYSSELNVNALELEDSALYLCASSLGQSSYNEQFFGPGTRLTVL.

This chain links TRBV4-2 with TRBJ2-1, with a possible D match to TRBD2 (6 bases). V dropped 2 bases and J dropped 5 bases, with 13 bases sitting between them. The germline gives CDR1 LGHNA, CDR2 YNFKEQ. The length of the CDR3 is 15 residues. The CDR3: CASSQSIAANNEQFF. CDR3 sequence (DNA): TGTGCCAGCAGCCAATCAATAGCGGCTAACAATGAGCAGTTCTTC.

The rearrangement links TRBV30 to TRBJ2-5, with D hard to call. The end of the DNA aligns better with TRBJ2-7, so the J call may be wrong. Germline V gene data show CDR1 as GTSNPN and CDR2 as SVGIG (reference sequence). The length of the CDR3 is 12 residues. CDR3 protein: CAWSIGAHEQYF. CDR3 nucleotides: TGTGCCTGGAGTATAGGAGCCCACGAGCAGTACTTC.

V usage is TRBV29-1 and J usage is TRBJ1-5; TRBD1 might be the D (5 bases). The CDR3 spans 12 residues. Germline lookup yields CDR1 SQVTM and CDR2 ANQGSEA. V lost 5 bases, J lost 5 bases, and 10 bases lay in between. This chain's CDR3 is CSVRDSDQPQHF. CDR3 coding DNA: TGCAGCGTTCGCGACAGTGATCAGCCCCAGCATTTT.

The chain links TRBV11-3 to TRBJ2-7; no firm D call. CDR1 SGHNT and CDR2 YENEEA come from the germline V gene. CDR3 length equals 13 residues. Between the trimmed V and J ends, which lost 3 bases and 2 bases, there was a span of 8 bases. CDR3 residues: CASSFSLPYEQYF. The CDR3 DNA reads TGTGCCAGCAGCTTTAGTCTCCCCTACGAGCAGTACTTC.

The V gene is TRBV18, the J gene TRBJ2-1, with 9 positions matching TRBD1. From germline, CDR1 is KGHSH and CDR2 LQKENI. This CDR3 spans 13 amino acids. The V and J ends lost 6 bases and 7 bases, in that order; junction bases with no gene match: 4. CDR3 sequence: CASSVTGGNEQFF. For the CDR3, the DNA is TGTGCCAGCTCTGTGACAGGGGGAAATGAGCAGTTCTTC.

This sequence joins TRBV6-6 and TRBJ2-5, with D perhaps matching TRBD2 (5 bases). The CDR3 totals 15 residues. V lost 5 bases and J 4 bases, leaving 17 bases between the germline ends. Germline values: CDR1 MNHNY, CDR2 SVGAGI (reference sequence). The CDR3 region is CASSPDFGAGETQYF. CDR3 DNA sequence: TGTGCCAGCAGTCCCGATTTCGGCGCGGGAGAGACCCAGTACTTC.

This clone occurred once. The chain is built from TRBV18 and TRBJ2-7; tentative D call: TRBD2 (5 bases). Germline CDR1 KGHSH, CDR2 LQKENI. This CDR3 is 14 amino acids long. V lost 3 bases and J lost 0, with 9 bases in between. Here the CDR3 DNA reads TGTGCCAGCTCACCCCCCCGGGACTCCTACGAGCAGTACTTC. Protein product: CASSPPRDSYEQYF.

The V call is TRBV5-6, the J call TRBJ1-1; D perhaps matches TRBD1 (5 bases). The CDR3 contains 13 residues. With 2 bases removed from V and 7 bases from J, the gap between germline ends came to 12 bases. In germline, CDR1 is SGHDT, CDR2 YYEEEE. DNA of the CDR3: TGTGCCAGCAGCTTTGTTACGGGGGGTGAAGCTTTCTTT. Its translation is CASSFVTGGEAFF.

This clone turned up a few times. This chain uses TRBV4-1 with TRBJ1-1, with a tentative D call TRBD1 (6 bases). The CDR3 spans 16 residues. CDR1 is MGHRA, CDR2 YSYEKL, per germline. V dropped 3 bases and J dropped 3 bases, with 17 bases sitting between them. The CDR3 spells CASSQGLFKGDTEAFF. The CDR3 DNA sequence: TGCGCCAGCAGCCAGGGGCTTTTCAAGGGGGACACTGAAGCTTTCTTT.

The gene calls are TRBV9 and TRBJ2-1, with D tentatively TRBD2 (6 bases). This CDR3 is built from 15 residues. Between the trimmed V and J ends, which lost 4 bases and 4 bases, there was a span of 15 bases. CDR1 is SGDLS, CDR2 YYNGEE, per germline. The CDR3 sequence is CASSHPGLPYNEQFF. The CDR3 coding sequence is TGTGCCAGCAGCCATCCGGGACTCCCATACAATGAGCAGTTCTTC.

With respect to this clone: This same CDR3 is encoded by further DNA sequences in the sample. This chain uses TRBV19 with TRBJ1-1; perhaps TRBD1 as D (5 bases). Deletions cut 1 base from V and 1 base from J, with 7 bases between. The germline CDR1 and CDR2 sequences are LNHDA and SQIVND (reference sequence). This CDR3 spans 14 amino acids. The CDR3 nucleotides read TGTGCCAGTAGTATAGGGGGGGGGAACACTGAAGCTTTCTTT. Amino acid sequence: CASSIGGGNTEAFF.

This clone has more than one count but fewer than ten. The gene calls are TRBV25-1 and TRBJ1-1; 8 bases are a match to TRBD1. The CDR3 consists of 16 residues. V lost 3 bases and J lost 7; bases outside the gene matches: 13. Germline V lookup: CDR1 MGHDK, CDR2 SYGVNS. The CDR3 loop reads CASSDGGQGGSSEAFF. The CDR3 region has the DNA TGTGCCAGCAGTGACGGTGGACAGGGAGGGTCAAGTGAAGCTTTCTTT.